One sample yielded the 29 T cell receptor beta chains listed below, sequenced in a study of T cell responses to AZD1222 COVID-19 vaccine. The assay was immunoSEQ multiplex PCR, and TCRdb's table has in-frame clones only and misses some. The sample has some 130,000 clones, 89% seen once. The source material was peripheral blood, sampled on day 0 of AZD1222 vaccination. Receptor source: an adult in good health.

The chain has TRBV6-4 and TRBJ2-1; D possibly corresponds to TRBD2 (5 bases). Germline values: CDR1 MRHNA, CDR2 SNTAGT. CDR3 size: 14 residues. V lost 8 bases to trimming and J lost 9 bases, with 20 bases between them. CDR3 sequence reads: CASADSYGVGEQFF. The CDR3, as DNA: TGTGCCAGCGCGGACTCTTACGGGGTTGGTGAGCAGTTCTTC.

The V and J genes are TRBV5-5 and TRBJ1-2; no clear D. The CDR3 covers 17 residues. Germline V gene sequence: CDR1 SGHKS, CDR2 YYEKEE (reference sequence). The V gene lost 2 bases and the J gene lost 0 bases, with 17 bases spanning the gap. The CDR3 sequence: CASSFRSSGNSNYGYTF. The CDR3 DNA reads as TGTGCCAGCAGCTTTCGCTCGTCAGGAAATTCTAACTATGGCTACACCTTC.

This clone was observed a handful of times. The chain recombines TRBV25-1 with TRBJ1-1; 7 bases line up with TRBD1. With V trimmed by 7 bases and J by 5 bases, 7 bases remained unmatched. The CDR3 spans 13 residues. The germline CDR1 and CDR2 sequences are MGHDK and SYGVNS. CDR3: CASTRQGLTEAFF. Here the CDR3 DNA reads TGTGCCAGCACCCGACAGGGTTTAACTGAAGCTTTCTTT.

In this sample, this clone turned up once. The rearrangement uses TRBV5-4 and TRBJ1-3, with D hard to call. This CDR3 comprises 14 residues. Germline V gene lookup returns CDR1 SGHNT and CDR2 YYREEE (reference sequence). Trimming left V 3 bases short and J 2 bases short, with 9 bases between. As DNA, the CDR3 is TGTGCCAGCAGCTCCGTCGGCACTGGAAACACCATATATTTT. Amino acids: CASSSVGTGNTIYF.

DNA of the CDR3: TGCGCCAGCAGCTTCTCCAGTACGGATAACTATGGCTACACCTTC. It is translated as CASSFSSTDNYGYTF. The chain combines TRBV5-1 with TRBJ1-2; D is unresolved. Germline loops: CDR1 SGHRS, CDR2 YFSETQ. The V and J ends lost 2 bases and 1 base respectively, with 12 bases between them. The CDR3 consists of 15 residues.

The genes are TRBV2 and TRBJ1-2; 8 bases map to TRBD1. CDR1 is SNHLY and CDR2 is FYNNEI in the germline V gene. The V and J ends lost 6 bases and 8 bases, in that order; junction bases with no gene match: 5. There are 12 residues in the CDR3. CDR3 protein: CASSDRGGGYTF. The CDR3 DNA sequence: TGTGCCAGCAGCGACAGGGGAGGCGGCTACACCTTC.

This chain's CDR3 is CASSPGQGYEQYF. The CDR3 nucleotides are TGTGCCAGCAGCCCGGGACAGGGTTACGAGCAGTACTTC. This sequence joins TRBV7-6 and TRBJ2-7, with 9 bases fitting TRBD1. This CDR3 comprises 13 residues. V trimming: 5 bases; J trimming: 4 bases; junction bases outside the gene matches: 3. The germline V gene encodes CDR1 SGHVS and CDR2 FNYEAQ.

The CDR3 sequence is CASSEGATPWYGYTF. In nucleotides, the CDR3 is TGTGCCAGCAGTGAAGGGGCCACGCCATGGTATGGCTACACCTTC. V gene TRBV6-1 combines with J gene TRBJ1-2; D ambiguous. The V end lost 1 base, the J end lost 5 bases, and 14 bases lay between the germline ends. The CDR3 is 15 amino acids. CDR1 is MNHNS, CDR2 SASEGT, per germline.

The chain couples TRBV6-5 to TRBJ2-3; the D is unclear. Germline CDR1 and CDR2: MNHEY and SVGAGI. V shed 6 bases and J shed 0 bases, with 4 bases lying between them. CDR3 length: 12 amino acids. CDR3 DNA: TGTGCCAGCAGGAGGAGCACAGATACGCAGTATTTT. Its protein is CASRRSTDTQYF.

J is TRBJ1-3 and V is TRBV7-2; TRBD1 matches 9 bases. V shed 5 bases, J shed 11 bases, and the junction held 7 bases outside the gene matches. The length of the CDR3 is 13 residues. Germline lookup yields CDR1 SGHTA and CDR2 FQGNSA. This CDR3 is CASSPGQGSSIYF. CDR3 nucleotides: TGTGCCAGCAGCCCGGGACAGGGCAGTTCCATATATTTT.

This clone occurred once. The chain uses TRBV3-1 (or the pseudogene TRBV3-2) and TRBJ1-3; D is undetermined. Germline V gene lookup returns CDR1 LGHDT and CDR2 YNNKEL (reference sequence). The length of the CDR3 is 15 residues. Trimming left V 3 bases short and J 2 bases short, with 11 bases between. The CDR3 region is CASSQSSGTGNTIYF. The DNA for the CDR3 is TGTGCCAGCAGCCAGTCTTCCGGGACTGGAAACACCATATATTTT.

This clone was seen once. The V gene is TRBV18, the J gene TRBJ2-1, with no clear D. V shed 3 bases and J shed 5 bases, with 11 bases lying between them. Germline V lookup: CDR1 KGHSH, CDR2 LQKENI. This CDR3 is built from 14 residues. The CDR3 DNA reads as TGTGCCAGCTCACCTCTTACCGGAAACAATGAGCAGTTCTTC. Translation gives CASSPLTGNNEQFF.

This clone was detected only once. CDR3 in amino acids: CASSFNRQNTEAFF. Here the CDR3 DNA reads TGTGCCAGCAGCTTTAATCGACAGAACACTGAAGCTTTCTTT. The V call is TRBV5-8, the J call TRBJ1-1; D remains unclear. The V gene's germline CDR1 is SGHTS and CDR2 YDEGEE. The CDR3 contains 14 residues. The ends were cut back, 2 bases at V and 1 base at J, with 9 bases in the middle. Filled out from reference TRBV5-8 and TRBJ1-1, the complete variable domain reads EAGVTQSPTHLIKTRGQQATLRCSPISGHTSVYWYQQALGLGLQFLLWYDEGEERNRGNFPPRFSGRQFPNYSSELNVNALELEDSALYLCASSFNRQNTEAFFGQGTRLTVV.

V and J are TRBV2 and TRBJ1-5; D is ambiguous. The germline CDR1 and CDR2 sequences are SNHLY and FYNNEI. V dropped 6 bases and J dropped 1 base, with 10 bases sitting between them. The CDR3 sequence is 14 residues long. CDR3 nucleotide sequence: TGTGCCAGCAGGAGTGGGAACAGCAATCAGCCCCAGCATTTT. Protein product: CASRSGNSNQPQHF.

V gene TRBV3-1 (or the pseudogene TRBV3-2) combines with J gene TRBJ1-1; a possible D gene is TRBD1 (5 bases). V lost 5 bases and J lost 4, with 11 bases in between. Germline lookup yields CDR1 LGHDT and CDR2 YNNKEL (reference sequence). This CDR3 is built from 13 residues. CDR3 nucleotide sequence: TGTGCCAGCAGCTTCCGAGGGGCCACTGAAGCTTTCTTT. Protein product: CASSFRGATEAFF.

The rearrangement joins TRBV18 to TRBJ2-3; possibly TRBD1 for D (5 bases). CDR3 size: 15 residues. CDR1 and CDR2 (germline): KGHSH, LQKENI. Trimming shortened V by 0 bases and J by 3 bases, and 10 bases separated the two germline ends. CDR3 sequence (DNA): TGTGCCAGCTCACCACCAGGGGTAGGGACAGATACGCAGTATTTT. Protein product: CASSPPGVGTDTQYF.

The chain joins TRBV7-9 to TRBJ2-3; TRBD1 agrees at 9 bases. The J segment lost 5 bases and the V segment lost 8 bases, leaving 20 bases of the junction unmatched. The CDR3 contains 18 residues. Germline values: CDR1 SEHNR, CDR2 FQNEAQ (reference sequence). CDR3 protein: CASRSPRPGQGVGDTQYF. The CDR3 nucleotides are TGTGCCAGCCGCTCGCCCCGACCGGGACAGGGCGTGGGAGATACGCAGTATTTT.

The chain employs TRBV10-2 and TRBJ2-2; 7 nucleotides line up with TRBD1. V lost 5 bases to trimming and J lost 0 bases; unmatched junction nucleotides: 3. This CDR3 comprises 15 residues. Germline CDR1 WSHSY, CDR2 SAAADI. CDR3 coding DNA: TGCGCCAGCAGTCCCGGGACAGCGAACACCGGGGAGCTGTTTTTT. Its protein product is CASSPGTANTGELFF.

This chain joins TRBV13 and TRBJ1-6; no clear D. Trimming shortened V by 1 base and J by 0 bases, and 4 bases separated the two germline ends. The CDR3 runs 15 residues. In germline, CDR1 is PRHDT, CDR2 FYEKMQ (reference sequence). In nucleotides, the CDR3 is TGTGCCAGCAGCTTAGAGAGCTCCTATAATTCACCCCTCCACTTT. As protein: CASSLESSYNSPLHF.

The rearrangement joins TRBV5-4 to TRBJ1-2; 11 bases are a match to TRBD1. The CDR3 is 17 residues long. CDR1 is SGHNT and CDR2 is YYREEE in the germline V gene (reference sequence). The V and J ends lost 4 bases and 8 bases, in that order; junction bases with no gene match: 16. The CDR3 reads CASSLPAGDRGVVGYTF. The CDR3 coding sequence is TGTGCCAGCAGCCTACCCGCTGGGGACAGGGGGGTAGTGGGCTACACCTTC.

In this sample, this clone turned up once. Other DNA sequences in the sample encode the same CDR3. CDR3 bases: TGTGCTAGTGGACCTACACCCACTGAAGCTTTCTTT. This translates into CASGPTPTEAFF. The V and J genes are TRBV12-5 and TRBJ1-1; D is ambiguous. Trimming removed 6 bases at V and 4 bases at J, with 9 bases between. The CDR3 extends over 12 amino acids. Germline CDR1 reads LGHNT; CDR2 reads FRNRAP.

The V and J genes are TRBV27 and TRBJ2-7, with D unresolved. This CDR3 is 13 amino acids long. Trimming left V 3 bases short and J 3 bases short, with 9 bases between. Germline CDR1 MNHEY, CDR2 SMNVEV (reference sequence). Here the CDR3 reads CASSFRVLYEQYF. CDR3 sequence (DNA): TGTGCCAGCAGTTTTCGCGTGCTCTACGAGCAGTACTTC.

The genes are TRBV5-1 and TRBJ1-2; TRBD1 matches at 7 bases. With V trimmed by 5 bases and J by 11 bases, 9 bases remained unmatched. The CDR3 totals 12 residues. Per germline, CDR1 SGHRS and CDR2 YFSETQ. CDR3 loop: CASRGDRWAYTF. The CDR3, as DNA: TGCGCCAGCAGGGGGGACAGATGGGCTTACACCTTC.

The rearrangement links TRBV18 to TRBJ1-1; D call uncertain. CDR3 length equals 15 residues. The V gene lost 3 bases and the J gene lost 5 bases, with 16 bases spanning the gap. In germline, CDR1 is KGHSH, CDR2 LQKENI. The CDR3 sequence is CASSPQDGVRTEAFF. For the CDR3, the DNA is TGTGCCAGCTCACCTCAGGACGGGGTGAGAACTGAAGCTTTCTTT.

This clone was counted between two and nine times. Compared with germline, one end of the junction differs, possibly owing to a read error. The rearrangement links TRBV7-9 to TRBJ1-2; 8 bases agree with TRBD1. Per germline, CDR1 SEHNR and CDR2 FQNEAQ (reference sequence). The CDR3 totals 13 residues. CDR3 coding DNA: TGTGCCAGCAGCCGACCGGGACAGGATGAAGGAAGATGG. As protein: CASSRPGQDEGRW.

The chain links TRBV5-4 to TRBJ1-2; 7 bases are a match to TRBD1. V was clipped by 4 bases and J by 8 bases; unmatched bases: 14. CDR1 is SGHNT and CDR2 is YYREEE in the germline V gene (reference sequence). The CDR3 has 15 amino acids. CDR3 sequence: CASSPRDSTPRGYTF. The CDR3 DNA reads as TGTGCCAGCAGCCCCCGGGACAGCACACCACGCGGCTACACCTTC.

This clone was counted a few times. The CDR3 sequence is CASSGGRTADYGYTF. The CDR3, as DNA: TGTGCCAGCAGCGGCGGGCGGACAGCCGACTATGGCTACACCTTC. The chain carries TRBV9 and TRBJ1-2; weak D call: TRBD1 (6 bases). Between the trimmed V and J ends, which lost 3 bases and 3 bases, there was a span of 15 bases. Germline CDR1 and CDR2: SGDLS and YYNGEE. The CDR3 extends over 15 amino acids.

This chain uses TRBV7-2 with TRBJ1-1; 7 bases map to TRBD1. V shed 6 bases, J shed 5 bases, and the junction held 9 bases outside the gene matches. The CDR3 runs to 14 residues. The germline V gene has CDR1 SGHTA and CDR2 FQGNSA. CDR3 bases: TGTGCCAGCAGATTCGACAGGGCGGGGACTGAAGCTTTCTTT. Translation gives CASRFDRAGTEAFF.

This clone has only one observation. The V call is TRBV7-3, the J call TRBJ2-1, with TRBD2 matching 8 bases. The CDR3 consists of 16 residues. CDR1 and CDR2 (germline): SGHTA, FQGTGA. J was trimmed by 9 bases and V by 4 bases; bases with no gene match: 14. The CDR3 reads CASSSIRGSGVGEQFF. The CDR3 bases are TGTGCCAGCAGCTCCATAAGGGGTAGCGGGGTTGGTGAGCAGTTCTTC.